This T cell receptor beta chain derives from a study of blood T cell repertoires in COVID-19. This table comes from immunoSEQ multiplex PCR, and its TCRdb copy is limited to in-frame clones, with some not included. The repertoire has about 150,000 clones, 88% of them found once; the top ten carry about 2%. V dropped 2 bases and J dropped 7 bases, with 12 bases sitting between them. This CDR3 is 14 amino acids long. CDR1 is KGHSH and CDR2 is LQKENI in the germline V gene. The receptor comes from a human donor in a cohort sampled during active COVID-19. The genes are TRBV18 and TRBJ2-4; D is possibly TRBD2 (5 bases). Sample: peripheral blood. CDR3 amino acids: CASSPSGFGNIQYF. DNA of the CDR3: TGTGCCAGCTCACCAAGCGGATTCGGGAACATTCAGTACTTC.